Each of the 2 T cell receptor beta chains below was sequenced from the same sample in a study of blood T cell repertoires in COVID-19. Generated by immunoSEQ multiplex PCR, the TCRdb table keeps only in-frame clones and is missing some. The table lists some 75,000 clones, 75% to 95% of them singletons. Sequencing was done on a sample of peripheral blood. The receptors were sampled from a human donor in a cohort sampled during active COVID-19.

V gene TRBV3-1 (or the pseudogene TRBV3-2) combines with J gene TRBJ2-1; D gene ambiguous. With 1 base removed from V and 5 bases from J, the gap between germline ends came to 18 bases. Germline CDR1 LGHDT, CDR2 YNNKEL (reference sequence). The CDR3 loop spans 17 amino acids. In nucleotides, the CDR3 is TGTGCCAGCAGCCAAGTAGGTGGAGCTAGACGGGACAATGAGCAGTTCTTC. Translation: CASSQVGGARRDNEQFF.

The rearrangement joins TRBV6-1 to TRBJ1-3, with D perhaps TRBD1 (5 bases). The germline V and J ends were trimmed by 0 bases and 1 base, with 7 bases remaining between them. This CDR3 spans 15 amino acids. The V gene's germline CDR1 is MNHNS and CDR2 SASEGT. The CDR3 DNA reads TGTGCCAGCAGTGAAGCGTCAGGGTCTGGAAACACCATATATTTT. This sequence encodes CASSEASGSGNTIYF.